This paragraph reports one T cell receptor beta chain. What it binds is unknown. The length of the CDR3 is 15 residues. V lost 6 bases, J lost 1 base, and 15 bases lay in between. Looked up from germline, CDR1 is LGHNA and CDR2 is YNFKEQ. This specimen belongs to a study of OX40 agonist ivuxolimab in advanced cancers. The wider study: The dose-escalation group included hepatocellular carcinoma, melanoma, renal cell carcinoma and head and neck cancer.

Overall study findings and caveats: Dose levels from 0.1 to 3.0 mg/kg saw CD4+ and CD8+ blood T cells expand clonally by week 6. Some patients who did not respond also had low normalized T-cell clonal expansion. More expanded clones were seen, on average, in CD8+ T cells than in CD4+.

The table came from immunoSEQ multiplex PCR; TCRdb's copy has only in-frame clones and leaves some out. The sample has some 33,000 clones, roughly 80% seen once. This chain links TRBV4-2 with TRBJ1-1; possible D gene TRBD1, 6 bases. The specimen comprised CD4+ or CD8+ T cells sorted from blood, sampled in a trial of the OX40 agonist ivuxolimab. This clonotype was sampled from an adult with an advanced solid tumor such as melanoma, head and neck, liver or kidney cancer. This CDR3 reads CASREEGTRNTEAFF. The CDR3 DNA reads TGTGCCAGCAGGGAAGAAGGGACAAGGAACACTGAAGCTTTCTTT.